The sequence of this T cell receptor beta chain was determined in a study of immune cell composition in non-small cell lung cancer. Study-wide points: Overall clonality, unlike maximal tumour-associated clone frequency, did not predict TIL reactivity. Lung squamous cell carcinoma tumours had significantly higher top 10 clone scores and productive clonality than lung adenocarcinoma. Roughly 80% of squamous and about 31% of adenocarcinoma cases had tumour-associated clones >0.5%.

The assay was immunoSEQ multiplex PCR, and TCRdb's table has in-frame clones only and misses some. This table has 15,000 or so clones, 69% appearing once. Note on this clone: Its matching antigen is unknown.

The CDR3 covers 15 residues. Germline assignment: CDR1 SGHNT and CDR2 YYREEE (reference sequence). V trimming: 4 bases; J trimming: 6 bases; junction bases outside the gene matches: 11. Frozen unsorted single-cell suspensions supplied the genomic DNA. Sequencing was done on a sample of lung tumor tissue. V usage is TRBV5-4 and J usage is TRBJ2-3, with 7 bases aligning to TRBD2. This clonotype was sampled from a human donor with non-small cell lung cancer. The DNA of the CDR3 is TGTGCCAGCAGCCAAGGACTAGAGAATTCGGATACGCAGTATTTT. The encoded protein is CASSQGLENSDTQYF.